Listed below are T cell receptor beta chains from one sample, sequenced in a study of Ad26.COV2.S vaccination and SARS-CoV-2 variants. TCRdb keeps only in-frame clones here, not all; method: immunoSEQ multiplex PCR. The table lists roughly 350,000 clones, around 90% of them singletons. Source: peripheral blood, taken in a trial of Ad26.COV2.S vaccine versus placebo. These receptors were collected from a person aged 18-65 years who received the Ad26.COV2.S COVID-19 vaccine or a placebo. Each CDR3 is given with its conserved first and last residue. Fields, in order: D gene, V gene, clone size, J gene, CDR3 protein, CDR3 DNA. The D gene is left open where the match is weak. Clone size, where shown, is once, few, many, or a class for clones that have expanded.

.	TRBV19	.	TRBJ1-2	CASSLTAGNYGYTF	TGTGCCAGTAGCCTAACGGCAGGAAACTATGGCTACACCTTC
.	TRBV3-1/TRBV3-2	.	TRBJ1-1	CASSQAGQIEAFF	TGTGCCAGCAGCCAAGCTGGACAGATCGAAGCTTTCTTT
TRBD1	TRBV6-5	.	TRBJ1-1	CASSPDRDETEAFF	TGTGCCAGCAGCCCCGACAGGGATGAAACTGAAGCTTTCTTT
.	TRBV11-1	.	TRBJ2-3	CASSLLRGVGDTQYF	TGTGCCAGCAGCTTGCTAAGGGGAGTTGGAGATACGCAGTATTTT
.	TRBV6-5	.	TRBJ1-1	CASVWNTEAFF	TGTGCCAGCGTTTGGAACACTGAAGCTTTCTTT
.	TRBV7-2	.	TRBJ1-1	CASSLAQGITEAFF	TGTGCCAGCAGCTTAGCGCAGGGAATCACTGAAGCTTTCTTT
.	TRBV15	.	TRBJ2-3	CATSTLRGAATDTQYF	TGTGCCACCAGCACCTTACGGGGGGCCGCCACAGATACGCAGTATTTT
TRBD1	TRBV14	.	TRBJ2-7	CASSPLGQTYEQYF	TGTGCCAGCAGCCCCCTGGGACAGACCTACGAGCAGTACTTC
.	TRBV6-5	.	TRBJ1-1	CASGRQATGAFF	TGTGCCAGCGGCCGACAGGCGACTGGAGCTTTCTTT
.	TRBV21-1	.	TRBJ1-4	CASSKGSGAAATNEKLFF	TGTGCCAGCAGCAAAGGTAGTGGGGCGGCTGCAACTAATGAAAAACTGTTTTTT
TRBD1	TRBV7-3	once	TRBJ1-2	CASSSGGELGYTF	TGTGCCAGCAGCTCAGGGGGCGAACTTGGCTACACCTTC
TRBD1	TRBV27	.	TRBJ2-7	CASSYPGQGVEQYF	TGTGCCAGCAGTTACCCGGGACAGGGTGTCGAGCAGTACTTC
.	TRBV3-1/TRBV3-2	.	TRBJ2-3	CASSDPLGDTQYF	TGTGCCAGCAGCGACCCGTTGGGGGATACGCAGTATTTT
TRBD1	TRBV13	.	TRBJ1-2	CASSLSGRGPSKYGYTF	TGTGCCAGCAGCCTCTCCGGCAGGGGGCCGTCTAAGTATGGCTACACCTTC